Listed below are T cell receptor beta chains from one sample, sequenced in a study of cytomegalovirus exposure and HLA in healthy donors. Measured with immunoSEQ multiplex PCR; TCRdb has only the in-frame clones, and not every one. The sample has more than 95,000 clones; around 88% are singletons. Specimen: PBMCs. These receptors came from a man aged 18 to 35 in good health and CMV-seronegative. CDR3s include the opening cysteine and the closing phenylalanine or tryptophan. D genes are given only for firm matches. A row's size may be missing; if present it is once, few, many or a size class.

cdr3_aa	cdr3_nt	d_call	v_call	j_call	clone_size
CASSLSSAADSYEQYF	TGTGCCAGCAGTTTATCGAGTGCAGCGGACTCCTACGAGCAGTACTTC	NA	TRBV27	TRBJ2-7	NA
CASSRGLETQYF	TGTGCCAGTAGTAGAGGTCTTGAGACCCAGTACTTC	NA	TRBV19	TRBJ2-5	NA
CASSLGANTGELFF	TGTGCCAGCAGCTTAGGCGCCAACACCGGGGAGCTGTTTTTT	NA	TRBV7-2	TRBJ2-2	NA
CASSLAVQGNEKLFF	TGTGCCAGCAGCTTAGCGGTACAGGGCAATGAAAAACTGTTTTTT	NA	TRBV7-8	TRBJ1-4	NA
CAISATTGGVDTEAFF	TGTGCCATCAGTGCAACCACAGGGGGCGTCGACACTGAAGCTTTCTTT	TRBD1	TRBV10-3	TRBJ1-1	NA
CASSDLPDSHNQPQHF	TGTGCCAGCAGTGACCTTCCGGACAGCCACAATCAGCCCCAGCATTTT	NA	TRBV6-1	TRBJ1-5	NA
CASRPAGGPPGYTF	TGTGCCAGCAGACCAGCAGGGGGCCCCCCAGGCTACACCTTC	TRBD1	TRBV27	TRBJ1-2	NA
CASSDSLLAGGPRTQYF	TGCGCCAGCAGTGATTCTCTGCTAGCGGGAGGCCCCAGAACCCAGTACTTC	TRBD2	TRBV10-1	TRBJ2-5	NA
CASSLQDGNTEAFF	TGTGCCAGCAGCCTACAGGATGGGAACACTGAAGCTTTCTTT	NA	TRBV6-4	TRBJ1-1	NA
CATSRDGRDDQPQHF	TGTGCCACCAGCAGAGATGGGAGGGATGATCAGCCCCAGCATTTT	NA	TRBV15	TRBJ1-5	once
CASSSSGLLNEQFF	TGTGCCAGCAGTTCCTCGGGACTACTTAATGAGCAGTTCTTC	TRBD2	TRBV6-5	TRBJ2-1	many
CASSKVQGGEQFF	TGTGCCAGTAGTAAGGTGCAGGGCGGTGAGCAGTTCTTC	NA	TRBV19	TRBJ2-1	NA
CASSLAGPSYEQYF	TGTGCCAGCAGCTTAGCGGGGCCCTCCTACGAGCAGTACTTC	NA	TRBV7-9	TRBJ2-7	NA
CAWGGTANTEAFF	TGTGCCTGGGGGGGGACAGCGAACACTGAAGCTTTCTTT	TRBD1	TRBV30	TRBJ1-1	NA
CASSPSTGLAFDNEQFF	TGTGCCAGCTCACCCTCGACCGGACTAGCTTTCGACAATGAGCAGTTCTTC	TRBD2	TRBV18	TRBJ2-1	NA
CASSRYRTGASTNEKLFF	TGTGCCAGCAGCCGTTACAGGACAGGGGCATCAACTAATGAAAAACTGTTTTTT	TRBD1	TRBV14	TRBJ1-4	NA
CASRQGGYGYTF	TGTGCCAGCAGACAAGGGGGTTACGGCTACACCTTC	NA	TRBV11-2	TRBJ1-2	NA
CAWSVGSGRDTQYF	TGTGCCTGGAGTGTAGGTAGCGGGAGAGATACGCAGTATTTT	TRBD2	TRBV30	TRBJ2-3	NA
CASSLELDPYNEQFF	TGTGCCAGCAGCTTAGAGCTAGACCCCTACAATGAGCAGTTCTTC	NA	TRBV7-9	TRBJ2-1	medium-sized
CASGDRGDYGYTF	TGTGCCAGCGGCGACAGGGGAGACTATGGCTACACCTTC	TRBD1	TRBV6-5	TRBJ1-2	NA